These 26 T cell receptor beta chains share one sample of origin, sequenced in a study of T cells after yellow fever vaccination. TCRdb reanalysed the 5' RACE reads using MiXCR and keeps one entry per CDR3 protein. Of hundreds of thousands of distinct CDR3 sequences in the sample, around 12% are singletons; the top ten hold about 15%. The input for sequencing was PBMCs, taken on the day of the yellow fever booster vaccination. The receptors derive from a man aged 30 to 45 who received the YFV17D yellow fever vaccine.

V is TRBV5-6 and J is TRBJ2-3; D unresolved. Trimming took 1 base from V and 0 from J, leaving 12 bases between them. Germline CDR1 SGHDT, CDR2 YYEEEE. This CDR3 contains 16 residues. CDR3 DNA sequence: TGTGCCAGCAGCTTGTTATTGGTGACAAGCACAGATACGCAGTATTTT. Its protein is CASSLLLVTSTDTQYF.

This clonotype was seen repeatedly, ten times or more. The CDR3 loop reads CSARAPTRNTIYF. In DNA, the CDR3 is TGCAGTGCTAGAGCACCTACCCGAAACACCATATATTTT. The chain is built from TRBV20-1 and TRBJ1-3; no clear D. The V and J ends lost 1 base and 5 bases respectively, with 9 bases between them. This CDR3 has 13 residues. From germline, CDR1 is DFQATT and CDR2 SNEGSKA (reference sequence).

This clonotype was observed a few times. The chain has TRBV9 and TRBJ2-3, with 10 bases lining up with TRBD2. Looked up from germline, CDR1 is SGDLS and CDR2 is YYNGEE. Germline trimming cut 0 bases from V and 6 bases from J; bases unmatched to any gene: 10. This CDR3 region has 17 residues. In DNA form, the CDR3 reads TGTGCCAGCAGCGTAGACCGCAGCGGGAGGGTAGGGGATACGCAGTATTTT. Translating gives CASSVDRSGRVGDTQYF.

This clonotype was seen only a few times. The chain is built from TRBV20-1 and TRBJ2-7, with 10 bases aligning to TRBD2. The germline V gene encodes CDR1 DFQATT and CDR2 SNEGSKA (reference sequence). Trimming at V came to 3 bases and at J to 2 bases, leaving 4 bases not matched to a gene. The CDR3 is 14 amino acids. CDR3 loop: CSARSSGRTYEQYF. CDR3 DNA: TGCAGTGCTAGGTCTAGCGGGAGAACCTACGAGCAGTACTTC.

The rearrangement uses TRBV9 and TRBJ2-2; 8 nucleotides align to TRBD2. The germline gives CDR1 SGDLS, CDR2 YYNGEE. The ends lost 1 base at V and 4 bases at J; junction bases unmatched: 6. The CDR3 length is 16 residues. Here the CDR3 DNA reads TGTGCCAGCAGCGTACAAGCGGGAGTTACCACCGGGGAGCTGTTTTTT. This translates into CASSVQAGVTTGELFF.

The chain employs TRBV4-2 and TRBJ2-7; no clear D gene. Trimming pared 9 bases from V and 0 bases from J, leaving 15 bases between. The length of the CDR3 is 14 residues. Germline V lookup: CDR1 LGHNA, CDR2 YNFKEQ. CDR3 nucleotides: TGTGCCAGGAGCGCCGGGCTGTACTCCTACGAGCAGTACTTC. This codes for CARSAGLYSYEQYF.

This sequence joins TRBV7-2 and TRBJ2-7; D is unclear. Between the trimmed V and J ends, which lost 2 bases and 3 bases, there was a span of 8 bases. The CDR3 is 13 amino acids. Germline loops: CDR1 SGHTA, CDR2 FQGNSA. The CDR3 sequence: CASSLFSNYEQYF. CDR3 nucleotide sequence: TGTGCCAGCAGCTTATTCTCCAACTACGAGCAGTACTTC.

This clonotype occurred a few times. The chain links TRBV14 to TRBJ2-3, with 7 bases lining up with TRBD1. J was trimmed by 3 bases and V by 6 bases; bases with no gene match: 6. The germline V gene has CDR1 SGHDN and CDR2 FVKESK. The CDR3 sequence is 14 residues long. In DNA, the CDR3 is TGTGCCAGCAGAGGCAGGGGGTATACAGATACGCAGTATTTT. It specifies CASRGRGYTDTQYF.

V and J are TRBV20-1 and TRBJ2-5; D may be TRBD2 (6 bases). CDR3 size: 14 residues. The germline V and J ends were trimmed by 2 bases and 2 bases, with 12 bases remaining between them. Germline V lookup: CDR1 DFQATT, CDR2 SNEGSKA (reference sequence). The CDR3 DNA reads as TGCAGTGCTAGATCCCCGACTAGTCAAGAGACCCAGTACTTC. Translating it yields CSARSPTSQETQYF.

This clonotype showed up just a few times. The chain joins TRBV6-5 to TRBJ2-7, with 11 bases matching TRBD1. This CDR3 is built from 14 residues. Germline assignment: CDR1 MNHEY and CDR2 SVGAGI. Germline trimming cut 0 bases from V and 5 bases from J; bases unmatched to any gene: 0. The CDR3 DNA reads as TGTGCCAGCAGTTACTCGGGACAGGGGGACGAGCAGTACTTC. It encodes CASSYSGQGDEQYF.

The gene calls are TRBV3-1 and TRBJ2-5, with TRBD2 identical over 7 bases. The CDR3 is 15 residues long. Germline CDR1 and CDR2: LGHDT and YNNKEL (reference sequence). V shed 5 bases and J 7 bases; nucleotides not matched to a gene: 13. As DNA, the CDR3 is TGTGCCAGCAGCTCTCAGGGAGGGGACTTCGGGACCCAGTACTTC. Translated, it gives CASSSQGGDFGTQYF.

As regards this clonotype: A read error may explain this, as a much larger clone is one base away. The V gene is TRBV5-1, the J gene TRBJ2-1; D perhaps matches TRBD2 (6 bases). V was shortened by 4 bases and J by 10 bases, with 27 bases between the two germline ends. Germline V gene sequence: CDR1 SGHRS, CDR2 YFSETQ. This CDR3 contains 17 residues. Here the CDR3 reads CASSGGTLARESGEQFF. Written as DNA, the CDR3 is TGCGCCAGCAGCGGGGGGACCTTAGCGAGGGAGAGCGGAGAGCAGTTCTTC.

This rearrangement joins TRBV21-1 to TRBJ1-5. TRBV21-1 is a pseudogene segment. CDR3 length: 9 amino acids. CDR3 DNA sequence: TGTGCCAGCAAGAGGCCCCAGCATTTT. Translated: CASKRPQHF.

This clonotype turned up a few times. The V call is TRBV27, the J call TRBJ2-1, with 12 bases matching TRBD2. CDR3 length equals 18 residues. The germline gives CDR1 MNHEY, CDR2 SMNVEV (reference sequence). The V segment lost 3 bases and the J segment 5 bases; nucleotides outside the gene matches: 11. The CDR3 reads CASSFHLAGGPSDNEQFF. Here the CDR3 DNA reads TGTGCCAGCAGTTTCCACCTAGCGGGAGGGCCTTCGGACAATGAGCAGTTCTTC.

The chain employs TRBV5-4 and TRBJ1-4, with 12 nucleotides matching TRBD1. The germline V gene encodes CDR1 SGHNT and CDR2 YYREEE (reference sequence). After removal of 4 bases from V and 8 bases from J, the junction contained 3 bases not matched to a gene. The length of the CDR3 is 14 residues. CDR3 DNA: TGTGCCAGCAGCGGGGGACAGGGGGCGGAAAAACTGTTTTTT. Amino acids: CASSGGQGAEKLFF.

This sequence joins TRBV7-2 and TRBJ2-7; possibly TRBD1 for D (7 bases). The V and J ends lost 7 bases and 8 bases respectively, with 21 bases between them. This CDR3 comprises 14 residues. Germline V lookup: CDR1 SGHTA, CDR2 FQGNSA. CDR3 region: CASTGQGVGGQQYF. The CDR3 coding sequence is TGTGCCAGCACCGGGCAGGGGGTGGGGGGACAGCAGTACTTC.

This clonotype appeared a few times. The chain couples TRBV6-1 to TRBJ1-6; D remains ambiguous. Germline CDR1 MNHNS, CDR2 SASEGT. Between the trimmed V and J ends, which lost 6 bases and 1 base, there was a span of 10 bases. CDR3 size: 15 residues. This CDR3 reads CASRMRASYNSPLHF. For the CDR3, the DNA is TGTGCCAGCAGGATGCGGGCGTCCTATAATTCACCCCTCCACTTT.

V is TRBV6-1 and J is TRBJ2-1; 10 bases line up with TRBD2. The CDR3 is made up of 15 amino acids. Losses at the gene ends were 4 bases for V and 8 bases for J; bases not matched to a gene: 8. Looked up from germline, CDR1 is MNHNS and CDR2 is SASEGT. The CDR3 nucleotides read TGTGCCAGCAGTGGGCCTAGCGGGAGTGGCCATGAGCAGTTCTTC. Amino acid sequence: CASSGPSGSGHEQFF.

A few counts support this clonotype. The V and J genes are TRBV7-9 and TRBJ1-4; 9 bases are shared with TRBD1. Losses at the gene ends were 6 bases for V and 7 bases for J; bases not matched to a gene: 6. The CDR3 has 14 residues. Germline loops: CDR1 SEHNR, CDR2 FQNEAQ (reference sequence). CDR3 nucleotide sequence: TGTGCCAGCAGTGATGGACAGGGGCGTGAAAAACTGTTTTTT. Its translation: CASSDGQGREKLFF.

The rearrangement uses TRBV4-3 and TRBJ1-5; no clear D. There are 15 residues in the CDR3. Germline V lookup: CDR1 LGHNA, CDR2 YSLEER. V was shortened by 6 bases and J by 0 bases, with 12 bases between the two germline ends. The CDR3 spells CASREQPYSNQPQHF. CDR3 DNA sequence: TGCGCCAGCAGGGAACAGCCCTATAGCAATCAGCCCCAGCATTTT.

This clonotype was seen only a few times. The chain is built from TRBV19 and TRBJ2-1; weak D call: TRBD2 (6 bases). The V and J ends lost 2 bases and 9 bases respectively, with 8 bases between them. The CDR3 extends over 12 amino acids. CDR1 is LNHDA, CDR2 SQIVND, per germline (reference sequence). The CDR3 nucleotides are TGTGCCAGTAGTATAACGGGACTTGAGCAGTTCTTC. Residues: CASSITGLEQFF. Full variable domain (rest looked up from reference TRBV19 and TRBJ2-1): DGGITQSPKYLFRKEGQNVTLSCEQNLNHDAMYWYRQDPGQGLRLIYYSQIVNDFQKGDIAEGYSVSREKKESFPLTVTSAQKNPTAFYLCASSITGLEQFFGPGTRLTVL.

Of note for this clonotype: Compared with germline, one end of the junction differs, possibly owing to a read error. The chain recombines TRBV7-7 with TRBJ1-1; D is ambiguous. This CDR3 has 13 amino acids. Germline values: CDR1 SSHAT, CDR2 FNYEAQ (reference sequence). DNA of the CDR3: TGTGCTAGCAGCCCCCACGTAGAGACTGAAGCTTTCTTT. This translates into CASSPHVETEAFF.

The chain carries TRBV7-8 and TRBJ2-7; TRBD2 is a possible D gene (5 bases). Germline assignment: CDR1 SGHVS and CDR2 FQNEAQ. Trimming took off 6 bases at V and 2 bases at J, with 14 bases between the two ends. The length of the CDR3 is 14 residues. The CDR3 sequence is CASSPDGVPYEQYF. The CDR3 nucleotides are TGTGCCAGCAGTCCTGACGGGGTCCCCTACGAGCAGTACTTC.

This clonotype was found many times. This chain uses TRBV7-3 with TRBJ2-1, with D perhaps matching TRBD2 (6 bases). CDR3 length: 13 residues. CDR1 and CDR2 (germline): SGHTA, FQGTGA. V was clipped by 3 bases and J by 3 bases, with 6 bases between them. The CDR3 DNA reads TGTGCCAGCAGCTTCGGGGGCTACAATGAGCAGTTCTTC. It encodes CASSFGGYNEQFF.

The rearrangement links TRBV24-1 to TRBJ1-6; 7 bases line up with TRBD1. The CDR3 is 17 residues long. From germline, CDR1 is KGHDR and CDR2 SFDVKD. With V trimmed by 0 bases and J by 7 bases, 8 bases remained unmatched. CDR3 amino acids: CATSDLHGTEANSPLHF. CDR3 nucleotides: TGTGCCACCAGTGATTTGCACGGGACAGAAGCGAATTCACCCCTCCACTTT.

This clonotype came up many times. This chain uses TRBV5-1 with TRBJ2-7; TRBD2 aligns across 7 bases. CDR1 SGHRS and CDR2 YFSETQ come from the germline V gene. The J segment lost 3 bases and the V segment lost 1 base, leaving 4 bases of the junction unmatched. The length of the CDR3 is 14 residues. As DNA, the CDR3 is TGCGCCAGCAGCTTGTCCGGGGGGAACTACGAGCAGTACTTC. The encoded protein is CASSLSGGNYEQYF.